A single sample gave rise to the 9 T cell receptor beta chains below, sequenced in a study of blood T cells in healthy people across ages (dated by TCRdb to the mid-2010s). The library was prepared using 5' RACE. Sequencing relied on an Illumina HiSeq 2500. A second roughly 6 to 12 cycle PCR used a sample-barcoded 5' primer and a J-beta primer mix. TCRdb reprocessed the public reads (quality trimming at Q25 with fastp, clone calling with MiXCR) and kept in-frame beta chains. Every entry covers one CDR3 protein and lists the most common genes and DNA from its rows. Here the sample has about 1.8 million distinct CDR3 sequences; 49% occur a single time. The leading ten clones occupy around 2.1% of the sample. Source material: blood. These receptors came from a woman aged 40 to 49 in good health.

This clonotype has a handful of counts. This chain links TRBV27 with TRBJ1-2; a possible D gene is TRBD1 (5 bases). This CDR3 has 15 residues. V lost 6 bases, J lost 3 bases, and 17 bases lay in between. Germline lookup yields CDR1 MNHEY and CDR2 SMNVEV (reference sequence). CDR3 region: CASRALTEIDYGYTF. The CDR3 DNA is TGTGCCAGCAGGGCTTTGACAGAGATAGACTATGGCTACACCTTC.

This clonotype showed up just a few times. The genes are TRBV28 and TRBJ2-7; D is possibly TRBD1 (5 bases). The CDR3 contains 14 residues. V was shortened by 5 bases and J by 4 bases, with 15 bases between the two germline ends. Germline loops: CDR1 MDHEN, CDR2 SYDVKM. The CDR3 loop is CASSAAVAGYEQYF. CDR3 sequence (DNA): TGTGCCAGCAGTGCCGCCGTGGCAGGGTACGAGCAGTACTTC.

This clonotype has at least ten counts. The chain employs TRBV29-1 and TRBJ2-5; D possibly matches TRBD1 or TRBD2 (5 bases each). The CDR3 covers 12 residues. Germline CDR1 SQVTM, CDR2 ANQGSEA. Trimming shortened V by 4 bases and J by 4 bases, and 10 bases separated the two germline ends. The chain's CDR3 is CSVGGAAETQYF. Written as DNA, the CDR3 is TGCAGCGTTGGAGGGGCTGCAGAGACCCAGTACTTC.

CDR3 DNA sequence: TGCGCCAGCAGCCAAGACGGATCTGGGACGGTGGCCTCGGGGAATTCACCCCTCCACTTT. The encoded protein is CASSQDGSGTVASGNSPLHF. The V call is TRBV4-3, the J call TRBJ1-6; D perhaps matches TRBD1 (5 bases). The germline V and J ends were trimmed by 0 bases and 7 bases, with 25 bases remaining between them. This CDR3 region has 20 residues. Germline CDR1 reads LGHNA; CDR2 reads YSLEER.

The J gene is TRBJ2-4, the V gene TRBV14; 8 bases are shared with TRBD1. The J call is doubtful: the DNA matches TRBJ2-7 better. The CDR3 totals 15 residues. Germline V gives CDR1 SGHDN, CDR2 FVKESK. The chain's CDR3 is CASSHRGQGPYEQYF. CDR3 bases: TGTGCCAGCAGCCACAGGGGGCAAGGTCCCTACGAGCAGTACTTC.

There are a few counts of this clonotype. This sequence joins TRBV25-1 and TRBJ1-1; no clear D. Germline V CDR1 and CDR2: MGHDK, SYGVNS. Deletions cut 5 bases from V and 3 bases from J, with 7 bases between. This CDR3 is built from 12 residues. CDR3 amino acids: CASSPVDTEAFF. The CDR3 DNA follows: TGTGCCAGCAGTCCGGTGGACACTGAAGCTTTCTTT.

This clonotype was counted only a few times. The chain couples TRBV5-1 to TRBJ2-5; D gene unclear. Trimming stripped 0 bases from V and 3 bases from J, with 12 bases between. Per germline, CDR1 SGHRS and CDR2 YFSETQ. CDR3 size: 15 residues. CDR3 in amino acids: CASSLDSPWEETQYF. CDR3 coding DNA: TGCGCCAGCAGCTTGGACTCTCCTTGGGAAGAGACCCAGTACTTC.

This clonotype was seen a few times. This sequence joins TRBV5-1 and TRBJ1-1; D is unresolved. Looked up from germline, CDR1 is SGHRS and CDR2 is YFSETQ. The CDR3 covers 12 residues. V lost 0 bases and J lost 7, with 7 bases in between. The CDR3, as DNA: TGCGCCAGCAGCTTGGTTGGTTATGAAGCTTTCTTT. Protein product: CASSLVGYEAFF.

The chain has TRBV15 and TRBJ2-7; 7 positions agree with TRBD1. V shed 0 bases and J 3 bases; nucleotides not matched to a gene: 5. The CDR3 has 15 residues. The V gene's germline CDR1 is LNHNV and CDR2 YYDKDF (reference sequence). The DNA for the CDR3 is TGTGCCACCAGCAGAGATAGGGACAGCTACTACGAGCAGTACTTC. This sequence encodes CATSRDRDSYYEQYF.